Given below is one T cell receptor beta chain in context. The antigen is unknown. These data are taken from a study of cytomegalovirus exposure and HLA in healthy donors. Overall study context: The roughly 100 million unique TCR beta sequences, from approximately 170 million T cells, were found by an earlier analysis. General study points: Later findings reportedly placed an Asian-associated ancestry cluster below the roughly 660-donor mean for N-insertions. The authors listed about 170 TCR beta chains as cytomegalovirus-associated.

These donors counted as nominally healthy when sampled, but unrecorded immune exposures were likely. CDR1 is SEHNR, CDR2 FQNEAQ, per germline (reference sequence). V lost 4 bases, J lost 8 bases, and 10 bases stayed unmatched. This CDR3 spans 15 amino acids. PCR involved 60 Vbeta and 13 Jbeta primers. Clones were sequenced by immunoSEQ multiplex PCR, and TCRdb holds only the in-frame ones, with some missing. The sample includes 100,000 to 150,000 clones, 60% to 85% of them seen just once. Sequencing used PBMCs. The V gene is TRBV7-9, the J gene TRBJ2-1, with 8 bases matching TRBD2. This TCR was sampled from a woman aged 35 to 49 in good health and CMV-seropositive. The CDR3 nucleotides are TGTGCCAGCAGCTCGAAGCGGGGGCAGAGGGATGAGCAGTTCTTC. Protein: CASSSKRGQRDEQFF. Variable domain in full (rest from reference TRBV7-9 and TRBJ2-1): DTGVSQNPRHKITKRGQNVTFRCDPISEHNRLYWYRQTLGQGPEFLTYFQNEAQLEKSRLLSDRFSAERPKGSFSTLEIQRTEQGDSAMYLCASSSKRGQRDEQFFGPGTRLTVL.